A selection of T cell receptor beta chains follows, all from one sample in a study of cytomegalovirus exposure and HLA in healthy donors. TCRdb keeps only in-frame clones here, not all; method: immunoSEQ multiplex PCR. The sample holds around 150,000 clones, 75% to 90% seen once. Material for sequencing was PBMCs. These receptors were collected from a man aged 40-49 years in good health and CMV-seronegative. CDR3s include the opening cysteine and the closing phenylalanine or tryptophan. Fields, in order: D gene, J gene, V gene, clone size, CDR3 protein, CDR3 DNA. A D gene is named only where the DNA matches it firmly. Expanded clones get a size class; other rows say once, few or many, or leave the size out.

TRBD2 | TRBJ2-7 | TRBV4-2 | few | CASSQAGLGERGYEQYF | TGTGCCAGCAGCCAAGCGGGGTTAGGCGAGCGGGGCTACGAGCAGTACTTC
- | TRBJ1-5 | TRBV4-3 | - | CASSQDRYQPQHF | TGCGCCAGCAGCCAAGACCGGTATCAGCCCCAGCATTTT
- | TRBJ2-3 | TRBV27 | - | CASTRRGIASTDTQYF | TGTGCCAGCACCCGAAGAGGGATAGCTAGCACAGATACGCAGTATTTT
- | TRBJ2-7 | TRBV2 | - | CASTDREEQYF | TGTGCCAGCACAGACCGGGAAGAGCAGTACTTC
- | TRBJ1-5 | TRBV15 | medium-sized | CATSRDLVRGTNQPQHF | TGTGCCACCAGCAGAGATCTGGTCAGGGGCACAAATCAGCCCCAGCATTTT
- | TRBJ2-7 | TRBV7-9 | - | CASSLFPEDYEQYF | TGTGCCAGCAGCTTATTCCCGGAGGACTACGAGCAGTACTTC
- | TRBJ2-1 | TRBV28 | - | CASSLLGLPGFF | TGTGCCAGCAGTTTATTGGGCCTACCCGGGTTCTTC
TRBD1 | TRBJ1-4 | TRBV28 | - | CASLQQGVGEKLFF | TGTGCCAGCTTGCAACAGGGGGTAGGTGAAAAACTGTTTTTT
TRBD2 | TRBJ2-1 | TRBV5-4 | few | CASSLSSGSSYNEQFF | TGTGCCAGCAGCTTGTCTAGCGGGAGCTCCTACAATGAGCAGTTCTTC
- | TRBJ1-2 | TRBV9 | once | CASSPTGGGYTF | TGTGCCAGCAGCCCGACGGGGGGGGGCTACACCTTC
TRBD2 | TRBJ2-1 | TRBV27 | few | CASPPWGGRGYNEQFF | TGTGCCAGCCCCCCCTGGGGCGGGAGGGGCTACAATGAGCAGTTCTTC
TRBD2 | TRBJ2-7 | TRBV6-1 | - | CASSVGTSGWGSEQYF | TGTGCCAGCAGTGTGGGGACTAGCGGGTGGGGCTCCGAGCAGTACTTC
TRBD1 | TRBJ1-1 | TRBV27 | - | CASGTGMNTEAFF | TGTGCCAGCGGGACAGGAATGAACACTGAAGCTTTCTTT
TRBD1 | TRBJ2-7 | TRBV6-5 | - | CASSYLGQVDYEQYF | TGTGCCAGCAGTTACCTAGGACAGGTAGACTACGAGCAGTACTTC
- | TRBJ1-1 | TRBV18 | - | CASSPGQENTEAFF | TGTGCCAGCTCGCCGGGACAAGAGAACACTGAAGCTTTCTTT